A single sample is the source of the 18 T cell receptor beta chains below, sequenced in a study of shared clonotypes between healthy human individuals. Assay: immunoSEQ multiplex PCR; the TCRdb copy retains only in-frame clones and omits some. The profile covers millions of clones, with about 95% appearing a single time and 0.9% to 1.3% taken by the ten largest. Terminally differentiated effector memory CD45RA+ cells were excluded by CCR7 positive selection of CD45RO-negative cells. The sequenced sample consisted of naive CD8+ T cells sorted from blood. These receptor sequences come from a man aged 18 to 29 in good health.

In the case of this clone: Other DNA variants within this sample encode the same CDR3. CDR3 DNA: TGTGCCAGCAGCTTAGACAGAGGAGGGAGCTACGAGCAGTACTTC. Translated, it gives CASSLDRGGSYEQYF. The genes are TRBV11-2 and TRBJ2-7, with a tentative D call TRBD2 (6 bases). Germline-derived CDR1 and CDR2 are SGHAT and FQNNGV. The CDR3 has 15 residues. V was clipped by 0 bases and J by 3 bases, with 12 bases between them.

This chain links TRBV9 with TRBJ2-7, with a weak D call TRBD2 (7 bases). The V and J ends lost 3 bases and 0 bases respectively, with 13 bases between them. There are 15 residues in the CDR3. Germline V gene sequence: CDR1 SGDLS, CDR2 YYNGEE. CDR3 loop: CASSGTRGDSYEQYF. CDR3 DNA sequence: TGTGCCAGCAGCGGGACTAGGGGGGACTCCTACGAGCAGTACTTC.

This clone has a handful of counts. The chain joins TRBV9 to TRBJ1-5; D is uncertain. V was trimmed by 3 bases and J by 5 bases, leaving 12 bases between them. Germline V lookup: CDR1 SGDLS, CDR2 YYNGEE. There are 14 residues in the CDR3. The CDR3 loop reads CASSEGLPYQPQHF. CDR3 coding DNA: TGTGCCAGCAGCGAGGGTCTCCCCTATCAGCCCCAGCATTTT. Filled out from reference TRBV9 and TRBJ1-5, the complete variable domain reads DSGVTQTPKHLITATGQRVTLRCSPRSGDLSVYWYQQSLDQGLQFLIQYYNGEERAKGNILERFSAQQFPDLHSELNLSSLELGDSALYFCASSEGLPYQPQHFGDGTRLSIL.

For this clone: The same CDR3 also results from other DNA sequences found in this sample. The chain is built from TRBV19 and TRBJ1-1; a weak D match, TRBD1 (5 bases). The germline CDR1 and CDR2 sequences are LNHDA and SQIVND (reference sequence). The CDR3 is 13 amino acids. The ends were cut back, 5 bases at V and 1 base at J, with 8 bases in the middle. CDR3: CASSSGGNTEAFF. The CDR3 bases are TGTGCCAGTAGTTCCGGGGGGAACACTGAAGCTTTCTTT. The entire variable domain, with the rest obtained from reference TRBV19 and TRBJ1-1, is as follows: DGGITQSPKYLFRKEGQNVTLSCEQNLNHDAMYWYRQDPGQGLRLIYYSQIVNDFQKGDIAEGYSVSREKKESFPLTVTSAQKNPTAFYLCASSSGGNTEAFFGQGTRLTVV.

The chain carries TRBV19 and TRBJ1-3; D gene ambiguous. V lost 5 bases, J lost 6 bases, and 11 bases lay in between. The length of the CDR3 is 13 residues. Germline V CDR1 and CDR2: LNHDA, SQIVND (reference sequence). Written as DNA, the CDR3 is TGTGCCAGTAGTTGGGATCTCGAAAACACCATATATTTT. Translating gives CASSWDLENTIYF.

The gene calls are TRBV28 and TRBJ2-2, with TRBD2 matching 8 bases. Trimming cost V 1 base and J 5 bases; bases outside gene matches: 15. Germline assignment: CDR1 MDHEN and CDR2 SYDVKM. There are 19 residues in the CDR3. CDR3 loop: CASSLYSGGGAGATGELFF. The CDR3 nucleotides read TGTGCCAGCAGTTTATACAGCGGGGGTGGCGCAGGGGCTACCGGGGAGCTGTTTTTT.

V and J are TRBV2 and TRBJ2-7; 9 nucleotides align to TRBD1. V lost 6 bases, J lost 13 bases, and 16 bases stayed unmatched. Germline V gene lookup returns CDR1 SNHLY and CDR2 FYNNEI. The CDR3 contains 14 residues. This CDR3 is CASSTDRGPSPLYF. The CDR3 bases are TGTGCCAGCAGCACGGACAGGGGCCCATCCCCACTTTACTTC.

This clone was observed a few times. Other DNA sequences in this specimen translate into the identical CDR3. V gene TRBV9 combines with J gene TRBJ2-7; TRBD2 might be the D (6 bases). The ends were cut back, 3 bases at V and 3 bases at J, with 10 bases in the middle. The CDR3 is 13 residues long. Per the germline V gene, CDR1 is SGDLS and CDR2 is YYNGEE. CDR3 protein: CASSGGGDYEQYF. The CDR3 DNA is TGTGCCAGCAGCGGCGGAGGGGACTACGAGCAGTACTTC.

The chain carries TRBV29-1 and TRBJ1-2; tentative D call: TRBD1 (5 bases). The germline V gene encodes CDR1 SQVTM and CDR2 ANQGSEA. The CDR3 covers 12 residues. Between the trimmed V and J ends, which lost 4 bases and 7 bases, there was a span of 13 bases. The CDR3 region has the DNA TGCAGCGTTGGAGGCAGGGCGATTGGCTACACCTTC. It codes for CSVGGRAIGYTF.

This clone was detected only once. The same CDR3 also results from other DNA sequences found in this sample. J is TRBJ1-1 and V is TRBV7-9; the D gene is possibly TRBD1 (6 bases). Between the trimmed V and J ends, which lost 5 bases and 2 bases, there was a span of 12 bases. The germline V gene has CDR1 SEHNR and CDR2 FQNEAQ (reference sequence). This CDR3 region has 14 residues. The CDR3 spells CASSPDSTNTEAFF. In nucleotides, the CDR3 is TGTGCCAGCAGCCCGGACAGCACCAACACTGAAGCTTTCTTT.

The rearrangement joins TRBV10-3 to TRBJ2-5; 11 bases agree with TRBD2. Germline-derived CDR1 and CDR2 are ENHRY and SYGVKD. V dropped 3 bases and J dropped 3; count of bases not matched to a gene: 6. The CDR3 sequence is 16 residues long. CDR3 amino acids: CAISDPQGLAEETQYF. The CDR3 DNA reads TGTGCCATCAGTGATCCTCAGGGACTAGCGGAAGAGACCCAGTACTTC.

This clone turned up a few times. The same CDR3 can be traced to other DNA sequences in this sample. The chain recombines TRBV5-1 with TRBJ2-5, with 9 nucleotides matching TRBD2. Per germline, CDR1 SGHRS and CDR2 YFSETQ. This CDR3 spans 13 amino acids. The J segment lost 5 bases and the V segment lost 5 bases, leaving 4 bases of the junction unmatched. This CDR3 is CASSLSGSETQYF. Written as DNA, the CDR3 is TGCGCCAGCAGTCTTAGCGGGAGTGAGACCCAGTACTTC.

The chain employs TRBV27 and TRBJ2-5; weak D call: TRBD2 (6 bases). Trimming stripped 4 bases from V and 4 bases from J, with 13 bases between. The CDR3 is 14 residues long. Germline V gives CDR1 MNHEY, CDR2 SMNVEV (reference sequence). Here the CDR3 DNA reads TGTGCCAGCAGTTCCCCCGGGGGTGGAGAGACCCAGTACTTC. Encoded protein: CASSSPGGGETQYF.

This clone turned up a few times. The chain recombines TRBV27 with TRBJ1-2; D perhaps matches TRBD1 (6 bases). Trimming pared 6 bases from V and 3 bases from J, leaving 17 bases between. Germline assignment: CDR1 MNHEY and CDR2 SMNVEV (reference sequence). CDR3 length: 15 residues. CDR3 in amino acids: CASRLRGTLDYGYTF. The CDR3 DNA reads TGTGCCAGCAGGCTCAGGGGCACGCTAGACTATGGCTACACCTTC.

This chain connects TRBV19 to TRBJ1-2, with 8 bases fitting TRBD1. The CDR3 is made up of 14 amino acids. CDR1 is LNHDA, CDR2 SQIVND, per germline (reference sequence). The J segment lost 7 bases and the V segment lost 7 bases, leaving 11 bases of the junction unmatched. Here the CDR3 DNA reads TGTGCCAGTATCTTTCGTCCAGGGGGCTTTGGCTACACCTTC. Protein: CASIFRPGGFGYTF. Full variable domain (rest looked up from reference TRBV19 and TRBJ1-2): DGGITQSPKYLFRKEGQNVTLSCEQNLNHDAMYWYRQDPGQGLRLIYYSQIVNDFQKGDIAEGYSVSREKKESFPLTVTSAQKNPTAFYLCASIFRPGGFGYTFGSGTRLTVV.

The chain couples TRBV4-3 to TRBJ2-7, with a weak D call TRBD2 (6 bases). Germline V lookup: CDR1 LGHNA, CDR2 YSLEER. CDR3 length: 15 residues. With 0 bases removed from V and 0 bases from J, the gap between germline ends came to 9 bases. This chain's CDR3 is CASSQDSGNSYEQYF. The CDR3 DNA reads TGCGCCAGCAGCCAAGATAGCGGAAACTCCTACGAGCAGTACTTC.

The chain combines TRBV7-2 with TRBJ1-6; no clear D gene. The CDR3 has 14 residues. Germline V lookup: CDR1 SGHTA, CDR2 FQGNSA. Trimming removed 2 bases at V and 7 bases at J, with 9 bases between. The CDR3 nucleotides read TGTGCCAGCAGCTTATTGGTTGGGAATTCACCCCTCCACTTT. It yields the protein CASSLLVGNSPLHF. Complete variable domain (other parts from reference TRBV7-2 and TRBJ1-6): GAGVSQSPSNKVTEKGKDVELRCDPISGHTALYWYRQSLGQGLEFLIYFQGNSAPDKSGLPSDRFSAERTGGSVSTLTIQRTQQEDSAVYLCASSLLVGNSPLHFGNGTRLTVT.

A note on this clone: The same CDR3 can be traced to other DNA sequences in this sample. The chain carries TRBV25-1 and TRBJ2-5; D is undetermined. The germline V gene encodes CDR1 MGHDK and CDR2 SYGVNS. This CDR3 has 11 residues. V shed 4 bases and J shed 2 bases, with 2 bases lying between them. The DNA of the CDR3 is TGTGCCAGCAGTGCGCAAGAGACCCAGTACTTC. Translating it yields CASSAQETQYF.